What follows are 9 T cell receptor beta chains derived from one specimen sequenced in a study of regulatory T cells in long-lasting Graves disease. Time point specified: newly diagnosed GD, antithyroid drugs for less than 3 months. Researchers made the TCR library from RNA that was extracted from PBMCs. The authors built TCR beta libraries using iRepertoire HTBI primers and Arm-PCR of CDR3 regions. TCRdb ran MiXCR on the multiplex PCR reads and lists one entry per CDR3 protein. Among 530,000 or so distinct CDR3 sequences listed, about 16% were seen once. This sample also belongs to another study, concerning T cells in Graves' hyperthyroidism and ophthalmopathy.

Specimen: peripheral blood mononuclear cells (PBMCs), collected at new diagnosis, from a patient treated with antithyroid drugs. The receptors were gathered from a man younger than 30 with Graves disease.

The table lists this clonotype with many counts. The chain carries TRBV27 and TRBJ2-3; 9 nucleotides agree with TRBD2. This CDR3 comprises 15 residues. J lost 4 bases, V lost 6 bases, and 8 bases had no gene match. Per the germline V gene, CDR1 is MNHEY and CDR2 is SMNVEV (reference sequence). CDR3 sequence: CASSPGLASADTQYF. In DNA form, the CDR3 reads TGTGCCAGCAGCCCGGGACTAGCAAGCGCAGATACGCAGTATTTT.

This clonotype turned up a few times. The chain joins TRBV5-1 to TRBJ2-5, with D possibly being TRBD1 or TRBD2 (5 bases each). V lost 5 bases and J lost 0, with 14 bases in between. The CDR3 is 15 amino acids. Germline CDR1 SGHRS, CDR2 YFSETQ. The chain's CDR3 is CASSPLGTHQETQYF. CDR3 DNA sequence: TGCGCCAGCAGTCCCCTCGGGACCCACCAAGAGACCCAGTACTTC.

At least ten counts were recorded for this clonotype. V gene TRBV2 combines with J gene TRBJ2-7; D is unclear. Trimming shortened V by 6 bases and J by 3 bases, and 15 bases separated the two germline ends. Germline CDR1 SNHLY, CDR2 FYNNEI. The CDR3 is made up of 14 amino acids. CDR3 sequence: CASSPVRLVYEQYF. The CDR3 DNA sequence: TGTGCCAGCAGCCCAGTGCGATTGGTCTACGAGCAGTACTTC.

There are many counts of this clonotype. CDR3 amino acids: CAGTSRDSRTDTQYF. The CDR3 coding sequence is TGTGCCGGAACGAGCCGGGACTCTCGCACAGATACGCAGTATTTT. The J gene is TRBJ2-3, the V gene TRBV7-9; the D gene is possibly TRBD2 (6 bases). V was trimmed by 11 bases and J by 1 base, leaving 19 bases between them. The CDR3 runs to 15 residues. Per the germline V gene, CDR1 is SEHNR and CDR2 is FQNEAQ (reference sequence). Full variable domain (remainder filled in from reference TRBV7-9 and TRBJ2-3): DTGVSQNPRHKITKRGQNVTFRCDPISEHNRLYWYRQTLGQGPEFLTYFQNEAQLEKSRLLSDRFSAERPKGSFSTLEIQRTEQGDSAMYLCAGTSRDSRTDTQYFGPGTRLTVL.

This clonotype occurred many times. This chain uses TRBV28 with TRBJ2-7; TRBD1 matches at 9 bases. Germline CDR1 and CDR2: MDHEN and SYDVKM. V shed 6 bases, J shed 2 bases, and the junction held 17 bases outside the gene matches. CDR3 length equals 18 residues. CDR3 DNA: TGTGCCAGCAGACAGGGACAGGGCAAAGAGTACACAGCCTACGAGCAGTACTTC. It is translated as CASRQGQGKEYTAYEQYF.

The gene calls are TRBV5-4 and TRBJ1-6, with TRBD1 matching over 8 bases. The CDR3 covers 15 residues. The germline gives CDR1 SGHNT, CDR2 YYREEE (reference sequence). After removal of 1 base from V and 11 bases from J, the junction contained 8 bases not matched to a gene. This CDR3 reads CASSLFDRGEAPLHF. The CDR3 DNA follows: TGTGCCAGCAGCTTGTTCGACAGGGGAGAGGCACCCCTCCACTTT.

This clonotype has a count of ten or more. The chain combines TRBV27 with TRBJ2-1, with 9 bases fitting TRBD2. With V trimmed by 10 bases and J by 2 bases, 12 bases remained unmatched. The CDR3 is 16 amino acids. Germline V gene lookup returns CDR1 MNHEY and CDR2 SMNVEV (reference sequence). The CDR3 is CAIGVAGERPYNEQFF. The DNA of the CDR3 is TGTGCCATAGGGGTAGCGGGAGAGCGACCCTACAATGAGCAGTTCTTC.

The chain couples TRBV7-9 to TRBJ2-7; TRBD1 or TRBD2 may be the D gene (5 bases each). V lost 2 bases and J 3 bases, leaving 11 bases between the germline ends. Germline CDR1 reads SEHNR; CDR2 reads FQNEAQ (reference sequence). The CDR3 has 14 residues. The DNA for the CDR3 is TGTGCCAGCAGCTTATCGGGGCGGGTCTACGAGCAGTACTTC. Its protein is CASSLSGRVYEQYF. Together with reference TRBV7-9 and TRBJ2-7, the CDR3 gives the full variable domain: DTGVSQNPRHKITKRGQNVTFRCDPISEHNRLYWYRQTLGQGPEFLTYFQNEAQLEKSRLLSDRFSAERPKGSFSTLEIQRTEQGDSAMYLCASSLSGRVYEQYFGPGTRLTVT.

This clonotype has a count of ten or more. The V call is TRBV20-1, the J call TRBJ1-5; perhaps TRBD1 as D (5 bases). CDR3 length: 14 amino acids. V shed 3 bases and J shed 2 bases, with 11 bases lying between them. Germline-derived CDR1 and CDR2 are DFQATT and SNEGSKA (reference sequence). This CDR3 is CSASGQGGNQPQHF. The CDR3 bases are TGCAGTGCTAGTGGGCAGGGAGGCAATCAGCCCCAGCATTTT.